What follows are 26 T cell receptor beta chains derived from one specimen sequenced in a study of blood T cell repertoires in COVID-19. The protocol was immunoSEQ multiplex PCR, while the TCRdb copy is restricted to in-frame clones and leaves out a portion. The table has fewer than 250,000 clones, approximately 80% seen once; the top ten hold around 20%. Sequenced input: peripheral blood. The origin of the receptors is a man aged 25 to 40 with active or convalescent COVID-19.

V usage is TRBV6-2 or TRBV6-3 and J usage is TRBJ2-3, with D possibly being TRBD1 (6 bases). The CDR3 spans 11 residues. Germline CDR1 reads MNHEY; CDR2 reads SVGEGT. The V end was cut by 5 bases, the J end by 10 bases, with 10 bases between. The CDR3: CASSNRASQYF. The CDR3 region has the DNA TGTGCCAGCAGTAACAGGGCCTCGCAGTATTTT.

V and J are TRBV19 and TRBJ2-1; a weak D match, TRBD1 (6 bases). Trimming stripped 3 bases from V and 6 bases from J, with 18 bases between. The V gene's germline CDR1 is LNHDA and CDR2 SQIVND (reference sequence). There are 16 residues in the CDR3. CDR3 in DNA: TGTGCCAGTAGTATGGCTGGCAGGGGTGGGTTCAATGAGCAGTTCTTC. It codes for CASSMAGRGGFNEQFF.

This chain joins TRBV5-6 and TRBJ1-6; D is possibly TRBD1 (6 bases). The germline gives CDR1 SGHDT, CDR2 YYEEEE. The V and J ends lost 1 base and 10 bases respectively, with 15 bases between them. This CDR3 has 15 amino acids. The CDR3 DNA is TGTGCCAGCAGCTTGTCAGGGGAGACGGGGTCACCCCTCCACTTT. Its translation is CASSLSGETGSPLHF.

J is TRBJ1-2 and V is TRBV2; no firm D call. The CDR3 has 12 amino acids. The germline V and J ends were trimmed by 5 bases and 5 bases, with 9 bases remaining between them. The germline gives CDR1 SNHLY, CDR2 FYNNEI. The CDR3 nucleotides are TGTGCCAGCAGTCCAGGATATTATGGCTACACCTTC. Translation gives CASSPGYYGYTF.

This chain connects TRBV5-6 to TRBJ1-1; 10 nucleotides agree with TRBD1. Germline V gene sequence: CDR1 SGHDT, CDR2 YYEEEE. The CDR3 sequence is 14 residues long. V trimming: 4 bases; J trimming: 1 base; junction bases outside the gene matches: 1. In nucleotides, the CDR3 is TGTGCCAGCAGCGGGACAGGGGAGAACACTGAAGCTTTCTTT. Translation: CASSGTGENTEAFF. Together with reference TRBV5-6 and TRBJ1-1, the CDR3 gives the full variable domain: DAGVTQSPTHLIKTRGQQVTLRCSPKSGHDTVSWYQQALGQGPQFIFQYYEEEERQRGNFPDRFSGHQFPNYSSELNVNALLLGDSALYLCASSGTGENTEAFFGQGTRLTVV.

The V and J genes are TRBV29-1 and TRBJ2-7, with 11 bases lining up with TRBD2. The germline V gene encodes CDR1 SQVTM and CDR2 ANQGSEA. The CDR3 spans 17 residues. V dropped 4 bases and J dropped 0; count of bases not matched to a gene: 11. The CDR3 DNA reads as TGCAGCGTTGGCTCTAGCGGGAGGTTTTTGGGCTCCTACGAGCAGTACTTC. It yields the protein CSVGSSGRFLGSYEQYF.

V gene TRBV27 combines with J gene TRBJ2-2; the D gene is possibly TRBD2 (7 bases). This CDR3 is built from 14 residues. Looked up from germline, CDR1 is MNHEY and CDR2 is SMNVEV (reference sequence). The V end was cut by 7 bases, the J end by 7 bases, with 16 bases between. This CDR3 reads CASTRRGHIGELFF. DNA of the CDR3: TGTGCCAGCACCCGGCGGGGGCACATCGGGGAGCTGTTTTTT.

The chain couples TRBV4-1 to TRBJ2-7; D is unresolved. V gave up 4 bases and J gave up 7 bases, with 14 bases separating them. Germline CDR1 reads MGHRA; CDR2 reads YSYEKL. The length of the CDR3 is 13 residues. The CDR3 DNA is TGCGCCAGCAGCCGCATGCCCCCAGATGAGCAGTACTTC. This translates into CASSRMPPDEQYF.

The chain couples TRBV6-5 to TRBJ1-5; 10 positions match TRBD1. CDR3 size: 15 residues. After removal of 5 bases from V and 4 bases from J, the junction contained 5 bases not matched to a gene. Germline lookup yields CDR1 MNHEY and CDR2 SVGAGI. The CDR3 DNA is TGTGCCAGCAGTACGGACAGGGGGAAGAATCAGCCCCAGCATTTT. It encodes CASSTDRGKNQPQHF.

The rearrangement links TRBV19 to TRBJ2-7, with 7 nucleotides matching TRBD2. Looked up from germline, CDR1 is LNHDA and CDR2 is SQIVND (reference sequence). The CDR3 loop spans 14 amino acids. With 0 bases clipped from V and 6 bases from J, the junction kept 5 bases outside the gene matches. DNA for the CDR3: TGTGCCAGTAGTATAGACAGCGGGACCGGCGAGCAGTACTTC. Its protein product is CASSIDSGTGEQYF.

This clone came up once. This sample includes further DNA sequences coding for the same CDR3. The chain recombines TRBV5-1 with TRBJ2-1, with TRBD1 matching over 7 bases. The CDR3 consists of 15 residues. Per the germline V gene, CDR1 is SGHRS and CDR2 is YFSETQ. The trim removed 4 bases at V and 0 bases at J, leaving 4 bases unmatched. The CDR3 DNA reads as TGCGCCAGCAGCCTAGGGGGCAGCTCCTACAATGAGCAGTTCTTC. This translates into CASSLGGSSYNEQFF.

The CDR3 is CASSDGSGEQQFF. The CDR3 DNA reads as TGCGCCAGCAGTGACGGTAGCGGGGAACAGCAGTTCTTC. The rearrangement joins TRBV10-1 to TRBJ2-1, with 8 bases aligning to TRBD2. The germline V gene encodes CDR1 WNHNN and CDR2 SYGVQD (reference sequence). J lost 11 bases, V lost 3 bases, and 6 bases had no gene match. This CDR3 spans 13 amino acids.

The CDR3 nucleotides are TGTGCCTGGAGGGGCGGGGCCGGGAACATTCAGTACTTC. It encodes CAWRGGAGNIQYF. The chain carries TRBV30 and TRBJ2-4, with a possible D match to TRBD2 (6 bases). The CDR3 extends over 13 amino acids. Deletions cut 3 bases from V and 7 bases from J, with 13 bases between. The germline V gene has CDR1 GTSNPN and CDR2 SVGIG (reference sequence).

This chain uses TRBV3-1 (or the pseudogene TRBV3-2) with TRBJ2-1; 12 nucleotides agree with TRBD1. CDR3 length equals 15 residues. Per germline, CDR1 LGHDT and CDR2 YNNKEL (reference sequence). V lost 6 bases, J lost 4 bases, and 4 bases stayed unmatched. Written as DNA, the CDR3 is TGTGCCAGCAGGCCGGGACAGGGGGCATACAATGAGCAGTTCTTC. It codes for CASRPGQGAYNEQFF.

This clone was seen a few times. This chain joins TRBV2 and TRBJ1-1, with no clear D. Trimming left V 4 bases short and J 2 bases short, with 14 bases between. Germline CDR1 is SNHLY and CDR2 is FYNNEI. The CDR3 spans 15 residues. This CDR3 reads CASSARSTRNTEAFF. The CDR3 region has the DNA TGTGCCAGCAGTGCGCGGTCAACCCGAAACACTGAAGCTTTCTTT.

As DNA, the CDR3 is TGTGCCAGCAGCACTAGGACAGCTTATGGCTACACCTTC. As protein: CASSTRTAYGYTF. The rearrangement links TRBV13 to TRBJ1-2, with D maybe TRBD1 (6 bases). The germline gives CDR1 PRHDT, CDR2 FYEKMQ (reference sequence). With 5 bases removed from V and 5 bases from J, the gap between germline ends came to 12 bases. The CDR3 is 13 residues long.

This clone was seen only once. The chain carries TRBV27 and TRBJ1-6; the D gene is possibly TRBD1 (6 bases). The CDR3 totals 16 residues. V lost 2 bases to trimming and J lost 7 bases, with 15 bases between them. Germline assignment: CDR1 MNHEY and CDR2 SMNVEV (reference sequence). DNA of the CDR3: TGTGCCAGCAGTTTAGGTCCTAGACAGGAGAATTCACCCCTCCACTTT. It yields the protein CASSLGPRQENSPLHF.

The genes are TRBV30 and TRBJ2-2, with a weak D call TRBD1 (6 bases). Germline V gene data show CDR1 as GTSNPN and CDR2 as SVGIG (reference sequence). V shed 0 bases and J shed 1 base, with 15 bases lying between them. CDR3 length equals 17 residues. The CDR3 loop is CAWSVKGRGGNTGELFF. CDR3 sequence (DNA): TGTGCCTGGAGTGTAAAGGGGCGAGGGGGGAACACCGGGGAGCTGTTTTTT.

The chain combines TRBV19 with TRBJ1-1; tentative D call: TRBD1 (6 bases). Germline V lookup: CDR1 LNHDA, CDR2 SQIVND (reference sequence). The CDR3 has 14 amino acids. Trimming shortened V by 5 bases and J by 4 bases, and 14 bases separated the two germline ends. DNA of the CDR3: TGTGCCAGTAGTCCCAAGACAGGCACCACTGAAGCTTTCTTT. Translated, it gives CASSPKTGTTEAFF.

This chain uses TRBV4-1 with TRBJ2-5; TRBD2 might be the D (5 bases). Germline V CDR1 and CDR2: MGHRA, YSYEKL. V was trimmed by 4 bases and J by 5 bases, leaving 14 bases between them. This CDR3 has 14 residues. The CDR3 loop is CASSPRTRGETQYF. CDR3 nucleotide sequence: TGCGCCAGCAGCCCCCGGACGAGAGGGGAGACCCAGTACTTC.

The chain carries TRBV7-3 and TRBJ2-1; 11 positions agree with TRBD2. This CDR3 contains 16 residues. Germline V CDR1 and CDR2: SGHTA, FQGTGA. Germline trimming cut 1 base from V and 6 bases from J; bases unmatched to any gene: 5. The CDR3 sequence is CASSLKGGLAGNEQFF. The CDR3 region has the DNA TGTGCCAGCAGCTTAAAAGGCGGACTAGCGGGCAATGAGCAGTTCTTC.

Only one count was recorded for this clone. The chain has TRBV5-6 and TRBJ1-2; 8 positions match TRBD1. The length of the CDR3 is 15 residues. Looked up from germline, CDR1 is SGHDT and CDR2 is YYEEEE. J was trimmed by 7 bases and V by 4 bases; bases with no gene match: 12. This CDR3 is CASSPGQGILFGYTF. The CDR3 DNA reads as TGTGCCAGCAGCCCTGGACAGGGTATATTGTTTGGCTACACCTTC.

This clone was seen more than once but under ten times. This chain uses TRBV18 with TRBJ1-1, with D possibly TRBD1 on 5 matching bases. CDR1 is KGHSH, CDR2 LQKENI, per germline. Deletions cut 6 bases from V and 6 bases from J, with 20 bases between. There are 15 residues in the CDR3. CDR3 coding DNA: TGTGCCAGCTCCCTCCGCCAGGGTGATTTTTCTGAAGCTTTCTTT. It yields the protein CASSLRQGDFSEAFF.

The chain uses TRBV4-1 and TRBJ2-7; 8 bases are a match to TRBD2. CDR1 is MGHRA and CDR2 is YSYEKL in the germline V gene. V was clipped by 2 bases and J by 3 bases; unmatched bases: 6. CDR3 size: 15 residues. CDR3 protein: CASSQKAGADYEQYF. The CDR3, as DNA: TGCGCCAGCAGCCAAAAAGCGGGAGCAGACTACGAGCAGTACTTC.

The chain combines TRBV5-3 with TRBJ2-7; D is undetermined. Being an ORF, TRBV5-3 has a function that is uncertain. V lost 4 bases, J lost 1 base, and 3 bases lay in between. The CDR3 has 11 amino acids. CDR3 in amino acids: CARSQSYEQYF. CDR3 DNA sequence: TGTGCCAGAAGCCAATCCTACGAGCAGTACTTC.

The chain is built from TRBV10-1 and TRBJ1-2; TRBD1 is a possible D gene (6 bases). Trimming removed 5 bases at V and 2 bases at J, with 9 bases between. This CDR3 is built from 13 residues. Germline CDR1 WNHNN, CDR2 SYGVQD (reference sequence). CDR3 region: CASSRGQNYGYTF. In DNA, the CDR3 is TGCGCCAGCAGTAGGGGACAAAACTATGGCTACACCTTC.